This is a list of T cell receptor beta chains from one sample in a study of cytotoxic CD8 clonotypes in ibrutinib-treated CLL. Clones were sequenced by immunoSEQ multiplex PCR, and TCRdb holds only the in-frame ones, with some missing. Seen here are approximately 330,000 clones, 80% observed once, and the top ten hold over 6.5%. The sample here was PBMCs, taken before ibrutinib treatment. Source of these receptors: a human donor with chronic lymphocytic leukemia. CDR3s include the opening cysteine and the closing phenylalanine or tryptophan. The D gene is left open where the match is weak. The size entry is marked missing in some rows and otherwise reads once, few, many or a size class.

cdr3_nt,cdr3_aa,v_call,j_call,clone_size,d_call
TGTGCCAGCAGCGCCTTAGCGGGAGGTTCCACAGATACGCAGTATTTT,CASSALAGGSTDTQYF,TRBV7-8,TRBJ2-3,.,TRBD2
TGTGCCAGCAGTTACAGTCCGGGGTCGTCCTATGGCTACACCTTC,CASSYSPGSSYGYTF,TRBV6-5,TRBJ1-2,.,.
TGTGCCAGCAGATATCAAGGGACAGGATCCTACGAGCAGTACTTC,CASRYQGTGSYEQYF,TRBV27,TRBJ2-7,.,TRBD1
TGTGCCAGCAGTTTAACCGATTATCAGCCCCAGCATTTT,CASSLTDYQPQHF,TRBV27,TRBJ1-5,.,.
TGTGCCAGCAGCTCCGGGACTAGCGGGCCACGCACCGGGGAGCTGTTTTTT,CASSSGTSGPRTGELFF,TRBV5-8,TRBJ2-2,.,TRBD2
TGTGCCAGCAGCAAAAGGACACAGGGTGATCTCCACGAGCAGTACTTC,CASSKRTQGDLHEQYF,TRBV21-1,TRBJ2-7,.,.
TGTGCCAGCAGCTTTATGCGGATTCACTATGGCTACACCTTC,CASSFMRIHYGYTF,TRBV5-6,TRBJ1-2,.,.
TGTGCCAGCAGCTTAGGGGTCTTGCAAGAGACCCAGTACTTC,CASSLGVLQETQYF,TRBV11-2,TRBJ2-5,few,.
TGTGCCAGCAGCTTGGGGGAAGTGAACGAAAAACTGTTTTTT,CASSLGEVNEKLFF,TRBV7-9,TRBJ1-4,.,.
TGTGCCAGCAGCTTAGCGCTAGCCAGCTCCTACAATGAGCAGTTCTTC,CASSLALASSYNEQFF,TRBV7-9,TRBJ2-1,.,.
TGTGCCAGCAGCCAAGCCTATCCAGCGGGGTCCTACGAGCAGTACTTC,CASSQAYPAGSYEQYF,TRBV4-2,TRBJ2-7,.,TRBD2
TGCAGCGTGACAGGGTTAGGGGCCTACGAGCAGTACTTC,CSVTGLGAYEQYF,TRBV29-1,TRBJ2-7,.,TRBD1
TGTGCCTGGAGCCAGGGACAGGGGTTCTCCTACGAGCAGTACTTC,CAWSQGQGFSYEQYF,TRBV30,TRBJ2-7,.,TRBD1
TGTGCCAGCTCACCAGACGTCTCAGGGATAAATGAGCAGTTCTTC,CASSPDVSGINEQFF,TRBV18,TRBJ2-1,.,.
TGTGCCAGCAGCTTATTAGGAGGGGACAAGACCCAGTACTTC,CASSLLGGDKTQYF,TRBV7-2,TRBJ2-5,.,.
TGTGCCACCAGCACAACAGGAACCGGGGAGCTGTTTTTT,CATSTTGTGELFF,TRBV15,TRBJ2-2,.,.
TGTGCCAGCAGCCGATCCTCGGGTGGAAACACCATATATTTT,CASSRSSGGNTIYF,TRBV5-6,TRBJ1-3,.,.
TGTGCCAGCAGTTTATTCCCGGACCGGGACAAGGGCTCCACTAACTATGGCTACACCTTC,CASSLFPDRDKGSTNYGYTF,TRBV27,TRBJ1-2,.,.
TGTGCCAGCAGCTTAGGCCTCCGATCCTACGAGCAGTACTTC,CASSLGLRSYEQYF,TRBV7-2,TRBJ2-7,.,.
TGTGCCAGTAGTATGCGCAGGGGGCTTAGCGGGAGGGCCTTTTCGAATGAGCAGTTCTTC,CASSMRRGLSGRAFSNEQFF,TRBV19,TRBJ2-1,.,TRBD2
TGCGCCAGCAGCCAAGCGGCTCCGGATGAGCAGTTCTTC,CASSQAAPDEQFF,TRBV5-1,TRBJ2-1,.,.